The entry below gives a single TCR beta chain sequence along with its context. What it binds is not known. The assay was immunoSEQ multiplex PCR, and TCRdb's table has in-frame clones only and misses some. The sample holds approximately 260,000 clones, roughly 86% seen once. The CDR3 has 16 amino acids. CDR1 is MNHEY, CDR2 SMNVEV, per germline (reference sequence). Trimming pared 2 bases from V and 1 base from J, leaving 15 bases between. The data were obtained in a study of cytomegalovirus exposure and HLA in healthy donors. Study outcomes and limitations: The authors enumerated 150 to 200 TCR beta chains as linked to cytomegalovirus. CMV antigen specificity was confirmed in vitro for three CMV-associated chains. Reportedly, cytomegalovirus status was diagnosed with high sensitivity and specificity. Across donors, most TCRs were seen rarely, yet some public ones were widespread.

Material: PBMCs. The chain combines TRBV27 with TRBJ2-7; D possibly corresponds to TRBD2 (6 bases). This receptor was taken from a woman aged 25 to 45 in good health and CMV-seropositive. The CDR3 spells CASSLVAVLGSYEQYF. CDR3 DNA sequence: TGTGCCAGCAGTTTAGTAGCGGTCCTAGGTTCCTACGAGCAGTACTTC.